Below are 9 T cell receptor beta chains sequenced from a single sample in a study of blood T cell repertoires in COVID-19. Libraries were prepared by immunoSEQ multiplex PCR; TCRdb keeps only in-frame clonotypes and omits some of them. The data show some 300,000 clones, approximately 86% seen once. The sample comprised peripheral blood. The origin of the receptors is a woman aged 70-85 years with COVID-19, enrolled during active disease.

This chain links TRBV7-2 with TRBJ1-1, with a possible D match to TRBD1 (5 bases). Germline values: CDR1 SGHTA, CDR2 FQGNSA. There are 13 residues in the CDR3. Trimming stripped 2 bases from V and 8 bases from J, with 12 bases between. The DNA for the CDR3 is TGTGCCAGCAGCTTATGGAGGGGAACCGAAGCTTTCTTT. This gives the protein CASSLWRGTEAFF. Drawing the rest from reference TRBV7-2 and TRBJ1-1, the complete variable domain is GAGVSQSPSNKVTEKGKDVELRCDPISGHTALYWYRQSLGQGLEFLIYFQGNSAPDKSGLPSDRFSAERTGGSVSTLTIQRTQQEDSAVYLCASSLWRGTEAFFGQGTRLTVV.

The chain carries TRBV2 and TRBJ1-1, with a weak D call TRBD1 (5 bases). The CDR3 extends over 14 amino acids. Per the germline V gene, CDR1 is SNHLY and CDR2 is FYNNEI. V lost 6 bases and J lost 1, with 12 bases in between. Here the CDR3 DNA reads TGTGCCAGCAGGCTGCAGGGATCGAACACTGAAGCTTTCTTT. This gives the protein CASRLQGSNTEAFF.

This clone turned up a few times. The rearrangement joins TRBV9 to TRBJ2-1, with 12 bases fitting TRBD1. Per germline, CDR1 SGDLS and CDR2 YYNGEE. V shed 4 bases and J 2 bases; nucleotides not matched to a gene: 7. This CDR3 contains 17 residues. The chain's CDR3 is CASSPSGTGGAYNEQFF. The CDR3 coding sequence is TGTGCCAGCAGCCCGTCCGGGACAGGGGGCGCCTACAATGAGCAGTTCTTC.

The chain has TRBV21-1 and TRBJ1-1; no DNA check was done on the table's D call, TRBD1. TRBV21-1 is a pseudogene. The CDR3 covers 16 residues. Here the CDR3 reads CASSEGQTLRYTEAFF. The DNA for the CDR3 is TGTGCCAGCAGCGAAGGACAGACCCTTCGGTACACTGAAGCTTTCTTT.

The table lists this clone with a count of one. This sequence joins TRBV9 and TRBJ2-1; 7 bases agree with TRBD2. The CDR3 is 14 residues long. Looked up from germline, CDR1 is SGDLS and CDR2 is YYNGEE. The junction had 2 bases not matched to a gene; V was cut back by 2 bases and J by 3 bases. Here the CDR3 reads CASSVSGGYNEQFF. In DNA, the CDR3 is TGTGCCAGCAGCGTTTCGGGGGGCTACAATGAGCAGTTCTTC.

The V gene is TRBV6-6, the J gene TRBJ1-1, with D maybe TRBD1 (5 bases). The CDR3 has 12 residues. Looked up from germline, CDR1 is MNHNY and CDR2 is SVGAGI (reference sequence). The V end lost 7 bases, the J end lost 8 bases, and 14 bases lay between the germline ends. Here the CDR3 reads CASNQGIREAFF. As DNA, the CDR3 is TGTGCCAGCAATCAGGGTATAAGAGAAGCTTTCTTT.

The V and J genes are TRBV27 and TRBJ2-7, with TRBD1 matching over 8 bases. Germline V gene lookup returns CDR1 MNHEY and CDR2 SMNVEV (reference sequence). Trimming removed 5 bases from V and 0 bases from J; junction bases left unmatched: 9. The CDR3 loop spans 16 amino acids. The CDR3, as DNA: TGTGCCAGCAGTAGAAAGGGACAGGTCAGCTCCTACGAGCAGTACTTC. It yields the protein CASSRKGQVSSYEQYF.

The rearrangement joins TRBV15 to TRBJ1-1, with D perhaps TRBD1 (6 bases). CDR3 length: 14 residues. Trimming removed 0 bases at V and 8 bases at J, with 13 bases between. Germline loops: CDR1 LNHNV, CDR2 YYDKDF (reference sequence). CDR3: CATSRDRGQGEAFF. The CDR3 nucleotides are TGTGCCACCAGCAGAGATCGAGGCCAGGGGGAAGCTTTCTTT.

The chain couples TRBV6-2 or TRBV6-3 to TRBJ2-1; the D gene is possibly TRBD2 (7 bases). Trimming took off 5 bases at V and 7 bases at J, with 18 bases between the two ends. Germline V gene sequence: CDR1 MNHEY, CDR2 SVGEGT. The CDR3 is 15 amino acids. The CDR3 loop is CASSPLGGGGNEQFF. The CDR3 bases are TGTGCCAGCAGTCCGCTGGGGGGGGGCGGAAATGAGCAGTTCTTC.